A selection of T cell receptor beta chains follows, all from one sample in a study of T cell responses to AZD1222 COVID-19 vaccine. Clones were sequenced by immunoSEQ multiplex PCR, and TCRdb holds only the in-frame ones, with some missing. This table holds over 100,000 clones, about 88% found once. Sequenced material: peripheral blood, taken on day 0 of AZD1222 vaccination. The receptors here all came from an adult in good health. Each CDR3 is given with its conserved first and last residue. D genes are given only for firm matches. A clone size is listed for some rows: how often the clone was seen (once, few, many), or a class if it is expanded.

CDR3 length,clone size,D gene,V gene,J gene,CDR3 DNA,CDR3 protein
14,.,.,TRBV7-9,TRBJ2-6,TGTGCCAGCAGTCCCCGTGCCGGGGCCAACGTCCTGACTTTC,CASSPRAGANVLTF
16,.,.,TRBV4-1,TRBJ2-2,TGCGCCAGCAGAGACGTGGGGGGTTTAGGCACCGGGGAGCTGTTTTTT,CASRDVGGLGTGELFF
11,.,.,TRBV28,TRBJ1-5,TGTGCCAGCAGCACTGGAGTGTCCCAGCATTTT,CASSTGVSQHF
12,few,.,TRBV7-8,TRBJ2-7,TGTGCCAGCAGGAGCGGGTCCTACGAGCAGTACTTC,CASRSGSYEQYF
16,.,TRBD1,TRBV19,TRBJ2-2,TGTGCCAGTAGTATCCGGACAGGGACGAACACCGGGGAGCTGTTTTTT,CASSIRTGTNTGELFF
15,.,TRBD2,TRBV2,TRBJ2-7,TGTGCCAGCAGTCTAGGACTAGCGGCGTCCTACGAGCAGTACTTC,CASSLGLAASYEQYF
14,.,TRBD1,TRBV2,TRBJ2-7,TGTGCCAGCAGTGAGAACAGGGGGCTCTTGGGGCAGTACTTC,CASSENRGLLGQYF
17,.,.,TRBV11-2,TRBJ2-3,TGTGCCAGCAGCTTAGACGGGACCAATCCATGGACAGATACGCAGTATTTT,CASSLDGTNPWTDTQYF
12,.,.,TRBV10-1,TRBJ1-5,TGCGCCAGCAGTGACGGCAATCAGCCCCAGCATTTT,CASSDGNQPQHF
15,.,.,TRBV5-1,TRBJ2-2,TGCGCCAGCAGTCCAACCAGGGGAAACACCGGGGAGCTGTTTTTT,CASSPTRGNTGELFF
12,few,.,TRBV30,TRBJ2-1,TGTGCCTGGAGTGTCTTTTTGGGACCGCAGTTCTTC,CAWSVFLGPQFF
12,.,.,TRBV29-1,TRBJ2-3,TGCAGCGTTGATCCGTTCACAGATACGCAGTATTTT,CSVDPFTDTQYF
14,.,.,TRBV4-2,TRBJ2-1,TGTGCCAGCAGCCAAGATCAGGGAGCGACTGAGCAGTTCTTC,CASSQDQGATEQFF
14,.,.,TRBV9,TRBJ1-5,TGTGCCAGCAGCGTAGGGGGGGGCAGTCAGCCCCAGCATTTT,CASSVGGGSQPQHF
16,.,.,TRBV14,TRBJ2-3,TGTGCCAGCAGCCAAGGAGGAACGATTAGCACAGATACGCAGTATTTT,CASSQGGTISTDTQYF
16,once,TRBD1,TRBV3-1/TRBV3-2,TRBJ1-2,TGTGCCAGCAGCCAAGGAGACAGGGGCACGGGCTATGGCTACACCTTC,CASSQGDRGTGYGYTF
14,.,.,TRBV7-3,TRBJ2-3,TGTGCCAGCAGCTTCACAGGGTCCTCTGATACGCAGTATTTT,CASSFTGSSDTQYF
13,.,.,TRBV24-1,TRBJ1-1,TGTGCCACCAGTGATTCGGACATGACTGAAGCTTTCTTT,CATSDSDMTEAFF
14,.,.,TRBV27,TRBJ1-2,TGTGCCAGCAGTTTATTAGGCCGAGACTATGGCTACACCTTC,CASSLLGRDYGYTF
14,.,.,TRBV5-4,TRBJ2-5,TGTGCCAGCAGCCCTATGGGGGGCGGGGAGACCCAGTACTTC,CASSPMGGGETQYF
13,.,.,TRBV7-2,TRBJ2-5,TGTGCCAGCAGCCTATGGTCCCAAGAGACCCAGTACTTC,CASSLWSQETQYF
13,few,.,TRBV5-1,TRBJ2-5,TGCGCCAGCAGCTTGGGGACGACAGGTCCCCAGTACTTC,CASSLGTTGPQYF
15,.,TRBD2,TRBV10-3,TRBJ2-5,TGTGCCATCAGCGAAACTAGCGGAGGTGGGGAGACCCAGTACTTC,CAISETSGGGETQYF
16,medium-sized,.,TRBV30,TRBJ2-1,TGTGCCTGGAGTGTACAGGGTCCAGGACCCTACAATGAGCAGTTCTTC,CAWSVQGPGPYNEQFF
13,.,.,TRBV5-4,TRBJ2-1,TGTGCCAGCAGCCCGGACATGTTGAATGAGCAGTTCTTC,CASSPDMLNEQFF
16,.,.,TRBV10-3,TRBJ1-5,TGTGCCATCGGGATGGGGGGGGCGCTTGGCAATCAGCCCCAGCATTTT,CAIGMGGALGNQPQHF
15,.,.,TRBV6-5,TRBJ2-3,TGTGCCAGCAGTTACGGGGGACCGGGGACAGATACGCAGTATTTT,CASSYGGPGTDTQYF
13,.,TRBD1,TRBV7-9,TRBJ1-6,TGTGCCAGCAGCTTACCGACAGGGACACCCCTCCACTTT,CASSLPTGTPLHF
15,.,.,TRBV14,TRBJ1-1,TGTGCCAGCAGCTCCTCCCGGGACGGTTATTCGCGAGCTTTCTTT,CASSSSRDGYSRAFF
14,.,.,TRBV6-5,TRBJ1-1,TGTGCCAGCAGTTACGGGATTGGGGGTTATGAAGCTTTCTTT,CASSYGIGGYEAFF
14,.,.,TRBV28,TRBJ1-4,TGTGCCAGCAGTTTGGGCATCTCAGGTGAAAAACTGTTTTTT,CASSLGISGEKLFF
14,few,.,TRBV7-6,TRBJ2-2,TGTGCCAGCAGCCCCCCGTCGGGAGCCGGGGAGCTGTTTTTT,CASSPPSGAGELFF
16,.,.,TRBV4-1,TRBJ2-2,TGCGCCAGCAGCCAAGAGGGAGGTAGTAACACCGGGGAGCTGTTTTTT,CASSQEGGSNTGELFF
15,.,TRBD1,TRBV10-3,TRBJ1-6,TGTGCCATCAGTGAGTGGCGGGACAGAAATTCACCCCTCCACTTT,CAISEWRDRNSPLHF
15,.,TRBD1,TRBV5-1,TRBJ2-7,TGCGCCAGCAGCTTGGCCCGGACAGGGGCGTGGGAGCAGTACTTC,CASSLARTGAWEQYF
13,.,.,TRBV30,TRBJ1-3,TGTGCCTGGAGTGTGGGACGCCGAAACACCATATATTTT,CAWSVGRRNTIYF
13,.,.,TRBV19,TRBJ2-1,TGTGCCAGTGGGAGACAGAACTACAATGAGCAGTTCTTC,CASGRQNYNEQFF
16,.,TRBD1,TRBV27,TRBJ1-6,TGTGCCAGCAGCCGAGGACAGGGAGTGATTAATTCACCCCTCCACTTT,CASSRGQGVINSPLHF
14,.,.,TRBV19,TRBJ2-1,TGTGCCAGTAGTAAGGGGTGGACTGGGAATGAGCAGTTCTTC,CASSKGWTGNEQFF
13,.,TRBD2,TRBV29-1,TRBJ2-1,TGCAGCGTTGCCGGACTAGCGGGCAATGAGCAGTTCTTC,CSVAGLAGNEQFF
15,once,TRBD2,TRBV4-2,TRBJ2-7,TGTGCCAGCAAGCCATGGACTAGCGGGTCCTACGAGCAGTACTTC,CASKPWTSGSYEQYF
14,few,.,TRBV19,TRBJ1-2,TGTGCCAGTAGTAATTCGGGGGGTAACTATGGCTACACCTTC,CASSNSGGNYGYTF